This T cell receptor beta chain derives from a study of cytomegalovirus exposure and HLA in healthy donors. CDR3 length: 17 amino acids. The germline V gene has CDR1 SQVTM and CDR2 ANQGSEA. V trimming: 6 bases; J trimming: 7 bases; junction bases outside the gene matches: 20. 60 Vbeta and 13 Jbeta primers were used in PCR. Data came from immunoSEQ multiplex PCR; TCRdb stores just in-frame clones and leaves some out. The data show 200,000 or so clones, with approximately 88% seen just once and 0.25% to 0.3% held by the top ten. This receptor was obtained from a boy aged 5-17 years in good health and CMV-seronegative. The sequencing input was PBMCs. The rearrangement uses TRBV29-1 and TRBJ2-1; 8 nucleotides match TRBD1. The DNA for the CDR3 is TGCAGCGTGCAGTCTCTCACTCGGACAGGGAGTTTGAATGAGCAGTTCTTC. This codes for CSVQSLTRTGSLNEQFF.